This T cell receptor beta chain was captured in a study of shared clonotypes between healthy human individuals. The CDR3 is 16 amino acids. V dropped 4 bases and J dropped 7 bases, with 20 bases sitting between them. CDR1 SGHAT and CDR2 FQNNGV come from the germline V gene. This table comes from immunoSEQ multiplex PCR, and its TCRdb copy is limited to in-frame clones, with some not included. The sample contains about 990,000 clones, about 84% of which appear only once. The J gene is TRBJ2-1, the V gene TRBV11-2; maybe TRBD2 (5 bases). The sequenced sample was memory CD4+ T cells from PBMCs. Subset noted: CD45RA-negative fraction. The sequence came from a man aged 18 to 35 in good health. Some clones in this sample may be carry-over from other donors' samples. The CDR3 DNA is TGTGCCAGCAGCTCCGGTGGGTGGGAGCCGTGGAATGAGCAGTTCTTC. As protein: CASSSGGWEPWNEQFF.